The sequence of this TCR beta chain was determined in a study of shared clonotypes between healthy human individuals. About the study: Donors, aged 18 to 49, were a couple of women and three men.

A remark on this clone: What it binds is not known.

Every donor was a Caucasian adult from Nashville, Tennessee. V lost 5 bases to trimming and J lost 0 bases, with 17 bases between them. The CDR3 covers 17 residues. Germline CDR1 is LNHDA and CDR2 is SQIVND (reference sequence). Broader study findings: Roughly 5% of naive CD4 clonotypes were common to a few donors. Sequencing depth was expected to affect clonotype sharing among donors.

Some clones are missing from TCRdb's copy, which holds only in-frame ones; the method was immunoSEQ multiplex PCR. The sample includes over a million clones, roughly 96% of them seen just once. This TCR was sampled from a man younger than 40 in good health. The V gene is TRBV19, the J gene TRBJ2-1; D is possibly TRBD1 (5 bases). Sequenced: naive CD4+ T cells sorted from blood. Sample subset: CD45RA+ positively selected. The CDR3 spells CASSPRQGVISYNEQFF. Here the CDR3 DNA reads TGTGCCAGTAGTCCCCGGCAGGGCGTAATCTCCTACAATGAGCAGTTCTTC.